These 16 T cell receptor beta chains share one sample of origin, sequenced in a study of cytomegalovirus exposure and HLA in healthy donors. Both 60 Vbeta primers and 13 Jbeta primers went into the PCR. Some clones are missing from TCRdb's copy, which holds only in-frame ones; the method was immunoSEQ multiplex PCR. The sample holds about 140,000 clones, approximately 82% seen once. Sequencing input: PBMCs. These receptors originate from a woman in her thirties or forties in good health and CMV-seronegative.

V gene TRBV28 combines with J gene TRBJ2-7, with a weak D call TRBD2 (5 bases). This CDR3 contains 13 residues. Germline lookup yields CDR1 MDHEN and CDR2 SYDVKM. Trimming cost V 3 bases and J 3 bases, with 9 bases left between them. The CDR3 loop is CASSFGEGYEQYF. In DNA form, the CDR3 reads TGTGCCAGCAGTTTCGGGGAAGGCTACGAGCAGTACTTC.

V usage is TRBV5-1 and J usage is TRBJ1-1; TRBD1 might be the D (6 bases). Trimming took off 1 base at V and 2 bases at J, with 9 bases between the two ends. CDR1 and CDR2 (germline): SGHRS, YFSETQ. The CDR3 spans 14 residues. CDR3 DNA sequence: TGCGCCAGCAGCTTGCGGACAGCTAACACTGAAGCTTTCTTT. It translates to CASSLRTANTEAFF.

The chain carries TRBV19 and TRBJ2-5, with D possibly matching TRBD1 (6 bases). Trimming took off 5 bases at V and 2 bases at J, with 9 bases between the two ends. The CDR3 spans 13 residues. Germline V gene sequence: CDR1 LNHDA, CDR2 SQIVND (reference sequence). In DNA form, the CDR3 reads TGTGCCAGTAGTCCACAGGGTCAAGAGACCCAGTACTTC. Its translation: CASSPQGQETQYF.

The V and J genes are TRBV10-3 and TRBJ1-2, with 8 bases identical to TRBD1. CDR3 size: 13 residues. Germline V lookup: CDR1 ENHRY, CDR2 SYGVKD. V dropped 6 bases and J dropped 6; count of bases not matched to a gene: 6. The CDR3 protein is CAIRMDRDDGYTF. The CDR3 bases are TGTGCCATCAGAATGGACAGGGACGATGGCTACACCTTC.

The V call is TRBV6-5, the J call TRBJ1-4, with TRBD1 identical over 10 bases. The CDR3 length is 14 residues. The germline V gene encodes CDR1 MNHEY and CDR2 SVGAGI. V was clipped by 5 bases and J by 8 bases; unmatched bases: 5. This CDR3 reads CASSQTGGYEKLFF. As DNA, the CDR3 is TGTGCCAGCAGTCAGACAGGGGGCTACGAAAAACTGTTTTTT.

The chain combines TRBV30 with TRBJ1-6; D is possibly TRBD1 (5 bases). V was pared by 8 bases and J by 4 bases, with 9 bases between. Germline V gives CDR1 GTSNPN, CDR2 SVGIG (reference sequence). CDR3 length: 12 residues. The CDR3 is CAGGWYNSPLHF. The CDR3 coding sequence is TGTGCCGGGGGGTGGTATAATTCACCCCTCCACTTT.

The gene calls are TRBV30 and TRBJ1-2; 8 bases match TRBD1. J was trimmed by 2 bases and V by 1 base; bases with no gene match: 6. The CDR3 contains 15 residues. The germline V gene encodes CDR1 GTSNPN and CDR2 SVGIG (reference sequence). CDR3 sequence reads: CAWSGIGQGNYGYTF. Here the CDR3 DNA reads TGTGCCTGGAGTGGGATAGGACAGGGCAACTATGGCTACACCTTC.

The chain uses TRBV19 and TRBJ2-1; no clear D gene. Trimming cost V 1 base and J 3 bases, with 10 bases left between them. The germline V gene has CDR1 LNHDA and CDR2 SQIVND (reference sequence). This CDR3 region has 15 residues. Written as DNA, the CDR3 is TGTGCCAGTAGTATAGGGAGCCGAAACTACAATGAGCAGTTCTTC. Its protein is CASSIGSRNYNEQFF.

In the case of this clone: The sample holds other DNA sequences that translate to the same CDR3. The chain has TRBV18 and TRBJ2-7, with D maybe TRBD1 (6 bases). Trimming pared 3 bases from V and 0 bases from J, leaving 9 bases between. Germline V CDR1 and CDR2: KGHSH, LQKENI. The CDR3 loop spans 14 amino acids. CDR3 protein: CASSPNRDSYEQYF. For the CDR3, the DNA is TGTGCCAGCTCACCGAACAGGGACTCCTACGAGCAGTACTTC.

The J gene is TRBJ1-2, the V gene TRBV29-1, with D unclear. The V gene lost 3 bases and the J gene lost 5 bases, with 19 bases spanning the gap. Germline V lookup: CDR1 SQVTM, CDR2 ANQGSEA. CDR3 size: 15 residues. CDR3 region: CSVDKRIELWYGYTF. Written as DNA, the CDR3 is TGCAGCGTTGATAAACGCATTGAACTATGGTATGGCTACACCTTC. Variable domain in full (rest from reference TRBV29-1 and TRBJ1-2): SAVISQKPSRDICQRGTSLTIQCQVDSQVTMMFWYRQQPGQSLTLIATANQGSEATYESGFVIDKFPISRPNLTFSTLTVSNMSPEDSSIYLCSVDKRIELWYGYTFGSGTRLTVV.

CDR3 sequence: CASSLVSTTQETQYF. The CDR3 bases are TGTGCCAGCAGCTTAGTTAGTACTACACAAGAGACCCAGTACTTC. V gene TRBV7-9 combines with J gene TRBJ2-5; D ambiguous. The CDR3 consists of 15 residues. V was trimmed by 1 base and J by 2 bases, leaving 11 bases between them. Germline V gene sequence: CDR1 SEHNR, CDR2 FQNEAQ (reference sequence).

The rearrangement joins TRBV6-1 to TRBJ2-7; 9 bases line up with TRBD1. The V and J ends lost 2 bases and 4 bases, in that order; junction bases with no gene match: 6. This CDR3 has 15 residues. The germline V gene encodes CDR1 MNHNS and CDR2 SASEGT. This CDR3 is CASSEFWGQGYEQYF. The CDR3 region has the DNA TGTGCCAGCAGTGAATTTTGGGGACAGGGTTACGAGCAGTACTTC.

CDR3 in DNA: TGTGCCATCAGTGAGATAGCGGTTGCAACTAATGAAAAACTGTTTTTT. Amino acid sequence: CAISEIAVATNEKLFF. The chain employs TRBV10-3 and TRBJ1-4, with unresolved D. V lost 2 bases to trimming and J lost 0 bases, with 10 bases between them. CDR3 length: 16 residues. Germline V lookup: CDR1 ENHRY, CDR2 SYGVKD.

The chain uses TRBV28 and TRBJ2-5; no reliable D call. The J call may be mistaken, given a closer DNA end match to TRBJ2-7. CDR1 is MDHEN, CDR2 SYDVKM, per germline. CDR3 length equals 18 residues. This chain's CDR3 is CASSYPIWTEKSDYEQYF. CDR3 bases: TGTGCCAGCAGTTACCCGATTTGGACCGAGAAGTCTGACTACGAGCAGTACTTC.

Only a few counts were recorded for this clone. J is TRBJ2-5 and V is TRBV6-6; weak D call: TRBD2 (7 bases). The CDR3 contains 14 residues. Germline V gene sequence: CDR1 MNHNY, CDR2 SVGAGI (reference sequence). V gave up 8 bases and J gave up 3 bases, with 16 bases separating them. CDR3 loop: CASFRRGLEETQYF. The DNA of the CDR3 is TGTGCCAGCTTCAGGCGGGGGCTTGAAGAGACCCAGTACTTC.

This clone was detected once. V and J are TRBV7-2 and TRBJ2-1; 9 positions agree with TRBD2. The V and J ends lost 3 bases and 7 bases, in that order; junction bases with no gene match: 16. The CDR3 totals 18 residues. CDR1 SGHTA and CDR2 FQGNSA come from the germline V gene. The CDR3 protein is CASSFDGLAGSVRNEQFF. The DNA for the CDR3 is TGTGCCAGCAGCTTCGACGGGCTAGCGGGAAGTGTAAGAAATGAGCAGTTCTTC.